This T cell receptor beta chain appears in the sequencing data of a study of shared clonotypes between healthy human individuals. Each unsorted sample relied on about 100 million PBMCs as its source of genomic DNA. The CDR3 has 14 residues. With V trimmed by 2 bases and J by 2 bases, 3 bases remained unmatched. Germline V gene lookup returns CDR1 SGHRS and CDR2 YFSETQ. This clone occurred a few times. Deep was the level at which the assay was run. The protocol was immunoSEQ multiplex PCR, while the TCRdb copy is restricted to in-frame clones and leaves out a portion. The sample contains about 510,000 clones, over 75% of which appear only once.

The chain links TRBV5-1 to TRBJ1-1; TRBD1 matches at 7 bases. Sequenced material: PBMCs. This clonotype was obtained from a woman between 40 and 50 years old in good health. Some clones in this sample may be carry-over from other donors' samples. The CDR3 here is CASSLTGDNTEAFF. The CDR3 nucleotides are TGCGCCAGCAGCTTAACAGGGGATAACACTGAAGCTTTCTTT.